The 16 T cell receptor beta chains given below trace back to one sample, sequenced in a study of T cell repertoires in cytomegalovirus infection. These TCRs are of unknown antigen specificity. One entry per CDR3 protein, called by TCRdb with MiXCR from the reads. Of fewer than 350,000 distinct CDR3 sequences listed, 25% to 30% were seen once; the top ten hold approximately 20%. This sample comprised cultured PBMCs, obtained from culture after CMV antigen stimulation. These receptor sequences come from a human donor in good health (CMV status not recorded). Some clones in this sample may be carry-over from other donors' samples.

This clonotype is termed medium-sized. The chain combines TRBV7-2 with TRBJ1-3, with D hard to call. Trimming removed 4 bases from V and 0 bases from J, with 4 bases in between. The germline CDR1 and CDR2 sequences are SGHTA and FQGNSA. The CDR3 contains 13 residues. The CDR3 reads CASSSYSGNTIYF. The DNA of the CDR3 is TGTGCCAGCAGCTCCTACTCTGGAAACACCATATATTTT.

V is TRBV7-3 and J is TRBJ1-2; TRBD1 matches at 9 bases. The germline gives CDR1 SGHTA, CDR2 FQGTGA. After removal of 6 bases from V and 6 bases from J, the junction contained 8 bases not matched to a gene. CDR3 length: 14 residues. The CDR3 nucleotides are TGTGCCAGCAGGACCGGGACAGGGTTCGATGGCTACACCTTC. This codes for CASRTGTGFDGYTF.

The V and J genes are TRBV25-1 and TRBJ2-7; D unclear. Germline V CDR1 and CDR2: MGHDK, SYGVNS. CDR3 length: 15 residues. V shed 3 bases and J shed 1 base, with 13 bases lying between them. CDR3 sequence: CASSDRGLVSYEQYF. CDR3 nucleotide sequence: TGTGCCAGCAGTGACAGAGGTTTGGTTTCCTACGAGCAGTACTTC.

This clonotype was seen a handful of times. V and J are TRBV7-3 and TRBJ2-5, with TRBD2 matching over 8 bases. Trimming removed 3 bases from V and 2 bases from J; junction bases left unmatched: 8. The germline V gene has CDR1 SGHTA and CDR2 FQGTGA. The CDR3 has 16 residues. DNA for the CDR3: TGTGCCAGCAGCTTGGGGGAGCGGGGGCCTCAAGAGACCCAGTACTTC. Encoded protein: CASSLGERGPQETQYF.

The chain is built from TRBV9 and TRBJ1-2, with 7 bases identical to TRBD1. Germline CDR1 is SGDLS and CDR2 is YYNGEE. With V trimmed by 4 bases and J by 3 bases, 6 bases remained unmatched. The CDR3 loop spans 14 amino acids. The DNA of the CDR3 is TGTGCCAGCAGCACCCACAGGGGCGACTATGGCTACACCTTC. Translating gives CASSTHRGDYGYTF.

The chain joins TRBV19 to TRBJ1-1; 8 bases agree with TRBD1. The V and J ends lost 7 bases and 1 base, in that order; junction bases with no gene match: 5. Germline V gene lookup returns CDR1 LNHDA and CDR2 SQIVND (reference sequence). CDR3 length: 14 residues. Written as DNA, the CDR3 is TGTGCCAGTATATCCGGGACAGGGAACACTGAAGCTTTCTTT. Amino acids: CASISGTGNTEAFF.

The gene calls are TRBV6-6 and TRBJ2-3; TRBD2 aligns across 9 bases. V shed 2 bases, J shed 6 bases, and the junction held 6 bases outside the gene matches. CDR3 length: 15 residues. Germline V gene data show CDR1 as MNHNY and CDR2 as SVGAGI (reference sequence). CDR3 loop: CASSYRTSASDTQYF. In nucleotides, the CDR3 is TGTGCCAGCAGTTACCGGACTAGCGCTTCTGATACGCAGTATTTT.

The gene calls are TRBV7-3 and TRBJ2-5, with 12 bases aligning to TRBD2. V shed 5 bases and J 5 bases; nucleotides not matched to a gene: 21. Per the germline V gene, CDR1 is SGHTA and CDR2 is FQGTGA. The CDR3 runs 20 residues. The CDR3 reads CASSPNPSRASGRARETQYF. In nucleotides, the CDR3 is TGTGCCAGCAGCCCGAACCCCTCCCGGGCTAGCGGGAGGGCCAGGGAGACCCAGTACTTC.

The chain couples TRBV4-2 to TRBJ1-2; 7 nucleotides align to TRBD1. This CDR3 has 15 residues. V lost 2 bases and J lost 3; bases outside the gene matches: 6. Germline values: CDR1 LGHNA, CDR2 YNFKEQ. CDR3 sequence (DNA): TGTGCCAGCAGCCAAAGCCCCGGGACAGACTATGGCTACACCTTC. Translated: CASSQSPGTDYGYTF.

The CDR3 loop is CASGTGGFPNSPLHF. CDR3 DNA: TGTGCCAGCGGCACCGGGGGCTTTCCAAATTCACCCCTCCACTTT. The chain couples TRBV3-1 to TRBJ1-6, with D perhaps TRBD1 (6 bases). The CDR3 runs to 15 residues. Trimming cost V 8 bases and J 7 bases, with 18 bases left between them. The germline gives CDR1 LGHDT, CDR2 YNNKEL (reference sequence).

This clonotype was counted between two and nine times. The CDR3 DNA reads as TGTGCCAGTAGTAGGACCAGGGACTTCTCTCTGGGAGAGACCCAGTACTTC. This gives the protein CASSRTRDFSLGETQYF. The rearrangement links TRBV19 to TRBJ2-5; D is possibly TRBD2 (6 bases). Trimming left V 4 bases short and J 4 bases short, with 22 bases between. CDR1 and CDR2 from the germline V gene are LNHDA and SQIVND (reference sequence). The CDR3 loop spans 17 amino acids.

This clonotype was counted between two and nine times. The V and J genes are TRBV7-2 and TRBJ2-7; 9 nucleotides match TRBD1. CDR3 size: 17 residues. CDR1 is SGHTA and CDR2 is FQGNSA in the germline V gene. V shed 5 bases and J 4 bases; nucleotides not matched to a gene: 15. The CDR3 nucleotides are TGTGCCAGCAGCCTGATGACCCGGGACAGGGATGCATACGAGCAGTACTTC. Translating gives CASSLMTRDRDAYEQYF.

The chain employs TRBV7-6 and TRBJ1-2; D is possibly TRBD1 (5 bases). The length of the CDR3 is 17 residues. V was pared by 5 bases and J by 3 bases, with 22 bases between. From germline, CDR1 is SGHVS and CDR2 FNYEAQ. Written as DNA, the CDR3 is TGTGCCAGCAGCGGCCTGCGTTCGGGGGAGGGGTACTATGGCTACACCTTC. This translates into CASSGLRSGEGYYGYTF.

This clonotype was counted ten times or more. The V call is TRBV28, the J call TRBJ1-1; D unresolved. Germline V gives CDR1 MDHEN, CDR2 SYDVKM. The CDR3 has 12 amino acids. V was cut by 4 bases and J by 6 bases, with 9 bases left in between. The chain's CDR3 is CASSSGRAEAFF. As DNA, the CDR3 is TGTGCCAGCAGTTCGGGTCGGGCTGAAGCTTTCTTT.

The CDR3 sequence: CSVPRGGGGTGELFF. DNA of the CDR3: TGCAGTGTTCCGAGAGGGGGAGGAGGCACCGGGGAGCTGTTTTTT. The chain joins TRBV20-1 to TRBJ2-2; possibly TRBD1 or TRBD2 for D (6 bases each). Germline CDR1 DFQATT, CDR2 SNEGSKA (reference sequence). This CDR3 has 15 residues. Trimming pared 7 bases from V and 4 bases from J, leaving 19 bases between.

This chain uses TRBV27 with TRBJ2-1; 10 positions agree with TRBD1. The CDR3 length is 16 residues. Per the germline V gene, CDR1 is MNHEY and CDR2 is SMNVEV (reference sequence). Losses at the gene ends were 5 bases for V and 7 bases for J; bases not matched to a gene: 11. The CDR3 DNA is TGTGCCAGCAGTGTAGGGAGGACAGGGGGTAATAATGAGCAGTTCTTC. Translation gives CASSVGRTGGNNEQFF.